These 30 T cell receptor beta chains were sequenced from one sample in a study of T cell responses to AZD1222 COVID-19 vaccine. Using immunoSEQ multiplex PCR, the repertoire was profiled, and TCRdb retains in-frame clones only, with some absent. This sample has around 160,000 clones, with almost 90% found just once. Specimen: peripheral blood, collected on day 0 of AZD1222 vaccination. These receptors all come from an adult in good health.

The chain carries TRBV28 and TRBJ1-2; no firm D call. The CDR3 runs 12 residues. The germline gives CDR1 MDHEN, CDR2 SYDVKM. The V end lost 7 bases, the J end lost 5 bases, and 11 bases lay between the germline ends. CDR3 sequence reads: CASKKKSYGYTF. The CDR3 bases are TGTGCCAGCAAAAAAAAGTCTTATGGCTACACCTTC.

The chain links TRBV5-4 to TRBJ1-2; no definite D call. The V end lost 4 bases, the J end lost 0 bases, and 13 bases lay between the germline ends. Germline V gene lookup returns CDR1 SGHNT and CDR2 YYREEE (reference sequence). This CDR3 contains 15 residues. Here the CDR3 reads CASSPPRDSNYGYTF. The DNA for the CDR3 is TGTGCCAGCAGCCCCCCAAGGGATTCTAACTATGGCTACACCTTC.

This chain joins TRBV9 and TRBJ1-2, with a possible D match to TRBD1 (6 bases). V gave up 3 bases and J gave up 6 bases, with 15 bases separating them. The V gene's germline CDR1 is SGDLS and CDR2 YYNGEE. The CDR3 is made up of 14 amino acids. Here the CDR3 reads CASSERTAWDGYTF. CDR3 in DNA: TGTGCCAGCAGCGAAAGGACAGCCTGGGATGGCTACACCTTC. Full variable domain (rest looked up from reference TRBV9 and TRBJ1-2): DSGVTQTPKHLITATGQRVTLRCSPRSGDLSVYWYQQSLDQGLQFLIQYYNGEERAKGNILERFSAQQFPDLHSELNLSSLELGDSALYFCASSERTAWDGYTFGSGTRLTVV.

This CDR3 is CASSPPGLVNEQFF. CDR3 in DNA: TGTGCCAGCTCACCACCGGGACTAGTCAATGAGCAGTTCTTC. This chain connects TRBV18 to TRBJ2-1, with 8 positions matching TRBD2. Germline V gene data show CDR1 as KGHSH and CDR2 as LQKENI. J was trimmed by 6 bases and V by 0 bases; bases with no gene match: 1. The CDR3 runs 14 residues.

The CDR3 DNA sequence: TGTGCCAGCAGTGAAGAGGCTTTGGCGCAGTATTTT. Translating it yields CASSEEALAQYF. This rearrangement joins TRBV6-1 to TRBJ2-3; no firm D call. V lost 1 base to trimming and J lost 10 bases, with 9 bases between them. The length of the CDR3 is 12 residues. Germline V gene lookup returns CDR1 MNHNS and CDR2 SASEGT.

The sample holds one count of this clone. This chain uses TRBV6-2 or TRBV6-3 with TRBJ2-5, with 9 bases fitting TRBD1. Trimming at V came to 6 bases and at J to 7 bases, leaving 9 bases not matched to a gene. The CDR3 runs to 14 residues. Germline lookup yields CDR1 MNHEY and CDR2 SVGEGT. The CDR3 region has the DNA TGTGCCAGCAGCAAAACAGGGGGCGCGGGGACCCAGTACTTC. Protein sequence: CASSKTGGAGTQYF.

CDR3 region: CASSQSRGAFSGHEQYF. The CDR3 nucleotides are TGCGCCAGCAGCCAAAGTAGGGGAGCCTTCAGCGGCCACGAGCAGTACTTC. The genes are TRBV4-3 and TRBJ2-7, with D possibly being TRBD1 or TRBD2 (5 bases each). V dropped 2 bases and J dropped 5 bases, with 22 bases sitting between them. The germline V gene has CDR1 LGHNA and CDR2 YSLEER. The CDR3 is made up of 17 amino acids.

The CDR3 region is CATSDFRQGQPKTRPGLSKNIQYF. Written as DNA, the CDR3 is TGTGCCACCAGTGATTTTCGTCAGGGACAACCCAAAACCCGGCCGGGCTTGTCCAAAAACATTCAGTACTTC. This rearrangement joins TRBV24-1 to TRBJ2-4; weak D call: TRBD1 (6 bases). Germline V CDR1 and CDR2: KGHDR, SFDVKD. Trimming took off 1 base at V and 2 bases at J, with 35 bases between the two ends. This CDR3 spans 24 amino acids.

This chain uses TRBV5-1 with TRBJ1-2; D ambiguous. V shed 4 bases and J shed 6 bases, with 10 bases lying between them. The CDR3 length is 12 residues. Germline V CDR1 and CDR2: SGHRS, YFSETQ. The CDR3 nucleotides are TGCGCCAGCAGCCCGGAGGGTGATGGCTACACCTTC. Translating gives CASSPEGDGYTF.

The chain uses TRBV5-1 and TRBJ2-1; D might be TRBD1 or TRBD2, each matching 5 bases. Deletions cut 1 base from V and 7 bases from J, with 15 bases between. Germline CDR1 and CDR2: SGHRS and YFSETQ. There are 15 residues in the CDR3. The CDR3 nucleotides read TGCGCCAGCAGCTTGTATACAGGACTCTGGAATGAGCAGTTCTTC. Translated: CASSLYTGLWNEQFF.

The J gene is TRBJ2-5, the V gene TRBV5-1; the D is unclear. Germline assignment: CDR1 SGHRS and CDR2 YFSETQ. V shed 0 bases and J shed 2 bases, with 2 bases lying between them. The CDR3 is made up of 12 amino acids. The CDR3 bases are TGCGCCAGCAGCTTGGAACAAGAGACCCAGTACTTC. This encodes CASSLEQETQYF.

The chain joins TRBV25-1 to TRBJ1-3; D is uncertain. The CDR3 length is 16 residues. V was clipped by 6 bases and J by 0 bases, with 15 bases between them. Germline V gene lookup returns CDR1 MGHDK and CDR2 SYGVNS. The CDR3 region is CASRGSETYSGNTIYF. CDR3 in DNA: TGTGCCAGCAGGGGGTCAGAGACCTACTCTGGAAACACCATATATTTT.

This chain joins TRBV7-9 and TRBJ1-1, with D tentatively TRBD1 (6 bases). The CDR3 covers 14 residues. Germline V gene lookup returns CDR1 SEHNR and CDR2 FQNEAQ (reference sequence). V lost 1 base and J 1 base, leaving 7 bases between the germline ends. The CDR3 loop is CASSLVRGNTEAFF. The DNA for the CDR3 is TGTGCCAGCAGCTTAGTCAGGGGGAACACTGAAGCTTTCTTT.

CDR3 residues: CASSSRANSNQPQHF. The CDR3 coding sequence is TGTGCCAGCAGTTCCAGGGCAAATAGCAATCAGCCCCAGCATTTT. This chain uses TRBV27 with TRBJ1-5, with a weak D call TRBD1 (5 bases). The CDR3 is made up of 15 amino acids. Per the germline V gene, CDR1 is MNHEY and CDR2 is SMNVEV (reference sequence). V dropped 4 bases and J dropped 0 bases, with 10 bases sitting between them.

The chain uses TRBV6-5 and TRBJ2-5; TRBD2 matches at 9 bases. Per germline, CDR1 MNHEY and CDR2 SVGAGI. The junction had 10 bases not matched to a gene; V was cut back by 6 bases and J by 5 bases. The CDR3 loop spans 15 amino acids. CDR3 protein: CASSKQGLAWETQYF. The CDR3 coding sequence is TGTGCCAGCAGCAAACAGGGACTAGCTTGGGAGACCCAGTACTTC.

The genes are TRBV10-3 and TRBJ2-6; no firm D call. Germline V gives CDR1 ENHRY, CDR2 SYGVKD. V was trimmed by 5 bases and J by 0 bases, leaving 5 bases between them. The CDR3 loop spans 14 amino acids. The CDR3 is CAISKSSGANVLTF. The CDR3 nucleotides read TGTGCCATCAGTAAGAGCTCTGGGGCCAACGTCCTGACTTTC.

The chain links TRBV6-4 to TRBJ1-1; 8 bases map to TRBD1. CDR3 length: 17 residues. Germline CDR1 and CDR2: MRHNA and SNTAGT. V lost 9 bases to trimming and J lost 0 bases; unmatched junction nucleotides: 15. Here the CDR3 reads CARITSGTGGVNTEAFF. The CDR3 DNA reads as TGTGCCAGGATAACGAGTGGGACAGGAGGGGTGAACACTGAAGCTTTCTTT.

V is TRBV29-1 and J is TRBJ2-4, with D perhaps given as TRBD1 or TRBD2 (6 bases each). This CDR3 comprises 15 residues. Germline CDR1 and CDR2: SQVTM and ANQGSEA. V was trimmed by 6 bases and J by 2 bases, leaving 17 bases between them. CDR3 nucleotide sequence: TGCAGCGTCGTACAGGGAGCGGGTCCCAAAAACATTCAGTACTTC. Its translation: CSVVQGAGPKNIQYF.

The rearrangement joins TRBV25-1 to TRBJ2-5; D not certain. The CDR3 consists of 16 residues. Germline-derived CDR1 and CDR2 are MGHDK and SYGVNS. The ends were cut back, 3 bases at V and 4 bases at J, with 18 bases in the middle. The CDR3 is CASSDSPGPSRETQYF. The CDR3 nucleotides are TGTGCCAGCAGTGACTCCCCCGGCCCAAGCAGAGAGACCCAGTACTTC.

The rearrangement uses TRBV5-4 and TRBJ2-1, with 11 bases identical to TRBD2. CDR1 is SGHNT and CDR2 is YYREEE in the germline V gene (reference sequence). Germline trimming cut 4 bases from V and 7 bases from J; bases unmatched to any gene: 7. This CDR3 region has 15 residues. This chain's CDR3 is CASSPGLAGGNEQFF. The CDR3 DNA reads as TGTGCCAGCAGCCCAGGACTAGCGGGTGGGAATGAGCAGTTCTTC.

CDR3 nucleotides: TGCAGCGTCGCTCCCGGGACAGCCGAAAAACTGTTTTTT. Protein product: CSVAPGTAEKLFF. The V call is TRBV29-1, the J call TRBJ1-4, with 7 positions matching TRBD1. CDR3 length: 13 residues. V shed 6 bases, J shed 8 bases, and the junction held 9 bases outside the gene matches. Germline CDR1 reads SQVTM; CDR2 reads ANQGSEA.

This clone was picked up a small number of times. This chain connects TRBV28 to TRBJ1-6; TRBD1 matches at 9 bases. V trimming: 4 bases; J trimming: 5 bases; junction bases outside the gene matches: 0. CDR3 length equals 14 residues. CDR1 is MDHEN, CDR2 SYDVKM, per germline. The CDR3 DNA sequence: TGTGCCAGCAGTTGGGACAGGGATAATTCACCCCTCCACTTT. Its translation is CASSWDRDNSPLHF.

The rearrangement uses TRBV9 and TRBJ1-1; D is unresolved. From germline, CDR1 is SGDLS and CDR2 YYNGEE. Trimming shortened V by 0 bases and J by 1 base, and 7 bases separated the two germline ends. The CDR3 is 14 amino acids. The CDR3 DNA is TGTGCCAGCAGCGTAGAGGAGGGGAACACTGAAGCTTTCTTT. Its translation is CASSVEEGNTEAFF.

This chain's CDR3 is CASSLGGNTEAFF. CDR3 bases: TGTGCCAGCAGTTTAGGGGGGAACACTGAAGCTTTCTTT. V usage is TRBV12-3 or TRBV12-4 and J usage is TRBJ1-1; D ambiguous. The CDR3 extends over 13 amino acids. Deletions cut 1 base from V and 1 base from J, with 4 bases between.

The rearrangement joins TRBV12-5 to TRBJ1-4, with D unresolved. Trimming removed 8 bases at V and 6 bases at J, with 19 bases between. Germline CDR1 LGHNT, CDR2 FRNRAP. This CDR3 contains 15 residues. CDR3 nucleotides: TGTGCTAGTCGGCGAAAAAGACACCACTATGAAAAACTGTTTTTT. Protein: CASRRKRHHYEKLFF.

The CDR3: CASSSSGRYRYF. CDR3 nucleotide sequence: TGTGCCAGCAGTTCCTCCGGGAGGTATCGGTACTTC. The chain carries TRBV28 and TRBJ2-7, with 7 bases identical to TRBD2. The CDR3 covers 12 residues. V was pared by 4 bases and J by 12 bases, with 9 bases of the junction left unmatched. The germline gives CDR1 MDHEN, CDR2 SYDVKM.

This chain joins TRBV28 and TRBJ1-3, with D hard to call. CDR1 and CDR2 (germline): MDHEN, SYDVKM. The V gene lost 7 bases and the J gene lost 4 bases, with 8 bases spanning the gap. CDR3 length: 12 residues. The DNA of the CDR3 is TGTGCCAGCACCCTACAAGGAAACACCATATATTTT. It encodes CASTLQGNTIYF. The complete variable domain, with remaining parts taken from reference TRBV28 and TRBJ1-3, reads DVKVTQSSRYLVKRTGEKVFLECVQDMDHENMFWYRQDPGLGLRLIYFSYDVKMKEKGDIPEGYSVSREKKERFSLILESASTNQTSMYLCASTLQGNTIYFGEGSWLTVV.

The V gene is TRBV2, the J gene TRBJ1-4; D not resolved. V gave up 8 bases and J gave up 8 bases, with 9 bases separating them. CDR1 is SNHLY, CDR2 FYNNEI, per germline. The CDR3 extends over 11 amino acids. Written as DNA, the CDR3 is TGTGCCAGCTCCCGAGGGGAAAAACTGTTTTTT. Amino acids: CASSRGEKLFF.

The rearrangement joins TRBV7-9 to TRBJ2-3, with D possibly matching TRBD1 (6 bases). This CDR3 has 16 amino acids. Between the trimmed V and J ends, which lost 5 bases and 2 bases, there was a span of 17 bases. Germline CDR1 reads SEHNR; CDR2 reads FQNEAQ (reference sequence). CDR3 DNA sequence: TGTGCCAGCAGCGAGAACCTTGGACAGCCCACAGATACGCAGTATTTT. This gives the protein CASSENLGQPTDTQYF.

V gene TRBV27 combines with J gene TRBJ2-1, with 8 positions matching TRBD1. Germline values: CDR1 MNHEY, CDR2 SMNVEV (reference sequence). V lost 0 bases to trimming and J lost 12 bases; unmatched junction nucleotides: 7. The CDR3 has 14 residues. DNA of the CDR3: TGTGCCAGCAGTTTATCCTCCGGGACAGGAAGGCAGTTCTTC. Protein: CASSLSSGTGRQFF.